The present T cell receptor beta chain was sequenced within a study of human thymus T cells. The assay was immunoSEQ multiplex PCR, and TCRdb's table has in-frame clones only and misses some. This table has some 78,000 clones, 95% to 98% appearing once. The CDR3 is 17 amino acids. Germline V gene data show CDR1 as SGHTA and CDR2 as FQGNSA. V gave up 1 base and J gave up 6 bases; unmatched junction bases: 14. Thymic samples were excised during corrective heart operations. Congenital heart defects were the reason for the corrective surgery that the donors, healthy Finnish infants, were having. The clonotype originates from a boy younger than two with a congenital heart defect but otherwise immunologically healthy. The chain links TRBV7-2 to TRBJ1-2; 7 nucleotides match TRBD1. Sequencing used thymus tissue. The CDR3 DNA sequence: TGTGCCAGCAGCTTAGAAATGGCAGGGGGAGGTTGGGATGGCTACACCTTC. Encoded protein: CASSLEMAGGGWDGYTF.